These 26 T cell receptor beta chains share one sample of origin, sequenced in a study of Ad26.COV2.S vaccination and SARS-CoV-2 variants. This sample's treatment: roughly 18 received Ad26.COV2.S at low or high dose, single or two shots; five or six received placebo; per-sample allocation not given. Sampling took place 63 days after the first vaccine or placebo injection. Some clones are missing from TCRdb's copy, which holds only in-frame ones; the method was immunoSEQ multiplex PCR. The data hold about 390,000 clones, with 75% to 90% observed a single time. This material consisted of peripheral blood, taken in a trial of Ad26.COV2.S vaccine versus placebo. These TCRs come from a person aged 18-60 years who received the Ad26.COV2.S COVID-19 vaccine or a placebo.

V usage is TRBV19 and J usage is TRBJ1-4, with TRBD1 identical over 7 bases. The CDR3 consists of 14 residues. Germline V gives CDR1 LNHDA, CDR2 SQIVND (reference sequence). The V gene end was trimmed by 4 bases and the J gene end by 4 bases; junction bases not matched to a gene: 3. CDR3 amino acids: CASSTRQGNEKLFF. DNA of the CDR3: TGTGCCAGTAGTACCCGACAGGGTAATGAAAAACTGTTTTTT.

This chain uses TRBV30 with TRBJ1-2; D unclear. Germline CDR1 and CDR2: GTSNPN and SVGIG (reference sequence). This CDR3 region has 12 residues. CDR3 DNA: TGTGGCCTCGAGTGGGTGCACTATGGCTACACCTTC. As protein: CGLEWVHYGYTF.

The chain combines TRBV30 with TRBJ1-4; 7 nucleotides align to TRBD1. CDR1 and CDR2 from the germline V gene are GTSNPN and SVGIG (reference sequence). The CDR3 has 13 amino acids. V was pared by 4 bases and J by 5 bases, with 4 bases of the junction left unmatched. The CDR3 here is CAWNRQGNEKLFF. In DNA form, the CDR3 reads TGTGCCTGGAATAGACAGGGAAATGAAAAACTGTTTTTT.

The rearrangement links TRBV10-3 to TRBJ1-5; a weak D match, TRBD1 (6 bases). From germline, CDR1 is ENHRY and CDR2 SYGVKD. The CDR3 length is 14 residues. The ends were cut back, 6 bases at V and 9 bases at J, with 18 bases in the middle. This CDR3 reads CAIRADGTLRPQHF. CDR3 DNA sequence: TGTGCCATCAGAGCAGACGGGACACTTAGGCCCCAGCATTTT.

The chain is built from TRBV6-2 or TRBV6-3 and TRBJ1-1, with a possible D match to TRBD1 (5 bases). CDR3 length: 13 amino acids. Germline V gene sequence: CDR1 MNHEY, CDR2 SVGEGT. V shed 4 bases and J shed 11 bases, with 17 bases lying between them. CDR3 residues: CASSFLGEVGAFF. The CDR3 DNA reads TGTGCCAGCAGTTTTCTGGGGGAAGTCGGTGCTTTCTTT.

The V and J genes are TRBV6-5 and TRBJ1-2; 7 nucleotides line up with TRBD1. The CDR3 loop spans 15 amino acids. In germline, CDR1 is MNHEY, CDR2 SVGAGI. V was pared by 5 bases and J by 5 bases, with 11 bases of the junction left unmatched. CDR3 amino acids: CASSITGDRAYGYTF. The CDR3 DNA reads TGTGCCAGCAGTATAACCGGAGACAGGGCTTATGGCTACACCTTC.

The chain carries TRBV29-1 and TRBJ1-2, with a tentative D call TRBD1 (5 bases). This CDR3 spans 14 amino acids. V lost 4 bases to trimming and J lost 5 bases, with 17 bases between them. Germline V CDR1 and CDR2: SQVTM, ANQGSEA. CDR3 DNA sequence: TGCAGCGTTGGGCGAGGGGAAGGGAGTTATGGCTACACCTTC. It specifies CSVGRGEGSYGYTF.

For this clone: Other DNA sequences within the sample encode an identical CDR3. The chain couples TRBV3-1 (or the pseudogene TRBV3-2) to TRBJ2-5; 11 nucleotides agree with TRBD2. Trimming took 4 bases from V and 5 from J; bases not matched to a gene: 3. Germline V gene lookup returns CDR1 LGHDT and CDR2 YNNKEL (reference sequence). The CDR3 consists of 14 residues. The CDR3, as DNA: TGTGCCAGCAGCCGACGGACTAGCGGGGAGACCCAGTACTTC. This codes for CASSRRTSGETQYF.

The chain uses TRBV27 and TRBJ1-1, with D unresolved. Germline CDR1 MNHEY, CDR2 SMNVEV (reference sequence). This CDR3 is 13 amino acids long. Between the trimmed V and J ends, which lost 3 bases and 0 bases, there was a span of 5 bases. The CDR3 spells CASSFTVNTEAFF. CDR3 coding DNA: TGTGCCAGCAGTTTCACAGTGAACACTGAAGCTTTCTTT.

The chain has TRBV27 and TRBJ1-2; D uncertain. Trimming took off 2 bases at V and 7 bases at J, with 14 bases between the two ends. The CDR3 has 14 amino acids. CDR1 is MNHEY and CDR2 is SMNVEV in the germline V gene (reference sequence). CDR3 amino acids: CASSLIGRAGGYTF. DNA of the CDR3: TGTGCCAGCAGTTTAATAGGGCGGGCGGGTGGCTACACCTTC.

V is TRBV4-1 and J is TRBJ1-2; D is unclear. Germline CDR1 MGHRA, CDR2 YSYEKL. This CDR3 has 12 residues. Trimming pared 5 bases from V and 1 base from J, leaving 5 bases between. Here the CDR3 reads CASSNDNYGYTF. Written as DNA, the CDR3 is TGCGCCAGCAGCAATGATAACTATGGCTACACCTTC.

The chain links TRBV7-9 to TRBJ2-3, with 7 bases aligning to TRBD1. The CDR3 consists of 17 residues. V was clipped by 2 bases and J by 2 bases; unmatched bases: 10. From germline, CDR1 is SEHNR and CDR2 FQNEAQ (reference sequence). CDR3 region: CASSLPMDRKDTDTQYF. CDR3 DNA: TGTGCCAGCAGCTTACCAATGGACAGGAAAGACACAGATACGCAGTATTTT.

The chain has TRBV11-1 and TRBJ1-2; no clear D. Germline CDR1 reads SGHAT; CDR2 reads FQDESV (reference sequence). V lost 6 bases and J lost 0, with 8 bases in between. The CDR3 is 13 amino acids. For the CDR3, the DNA is TGTGCCAGCAGGCTCGGGCCTAACTATGGCTACACCTTC. Protein sequence: CASRLGPNYGYTF.

This sequence joins TRBV5-5 and TRBJ1-4; TRBD1 matches 8 bases. CDR1 and CDR2 (germline): SGHKS, YYEKEE (reference sequence). V gave up 4 bases and J gave up 4 bases; unmatched junction bases: 9. The CDR3 contains 16 residues. The CDR3 nucleotides read TGTGCCAGCAGCGAGACAGGGGAACCCCGTAATGAAAAACTGTTTTTT. Amino acids: CASSETGEPRNEKLFF.

The chain employs TRBV4-1 and TRBJ1-5; possibly TRBD1 for D (5 bases). Germline V gene lookup returns CDR1 MGHRA and CDR2 YSYEKL. Trimming pared 0 bases from V and 3 bases from J, leaving 12 bases between. The CDR3 contains 16 residues. The CDR3 region has the DNA TGCGCCAGCAGCCAAGAGGACGCGGGGGACAATCAGCCCCAGCATTTT. The encoded protein is CASSQEDAGDNQPQHF.

This clone was observed once. J is TRBJ1-5 and V is TRBV5-6; possibly TRBD1 for D (5 bases). CDR1 and CDR2 from the germline V gene are SGHDT and YYEEEE. The V end lost 0 bases, the J end lost 9 bases, and 22 bases lay between the germline ends. CDR3 length: 17 amino acids. The CDR3 loop is CASSLAGRTSLSVPQHF. In DNA, the CDR3 is TGTGCCAGCAGCTTGGCCGGACGGACAAGCCTCTCTGTGCCCCAGCATTTT.

J is TRBJ1-5 and V is TRBV6-2 or TRBV6-3, with D possibly being TRBD1 (5 bases). CDR3 length: 15 residues. Trimming removed 7 bases at V and 0 bases at J, with 13 bases between. CDR1 is MNHEY, CDR2 SVGEGT, per germline. The CDR3 region is CASIPDINSNQPQHF. CDR3 coding DNA: TGTGCCAGCATCCCGGACATCAATAGCAATCAGCCCCAGCATTTT.

This chain connects TRBV2 to TRBJ1-2, with D possibly matching TRBD1 (6 bases). Trimming took off 6 bases at V and 1 base at J, with 15 bases between the two ends. This CDR3 region has 15 residues. CDR1 SNHLY and CDR2 FYNNEI come from the germline V gene. CDR3 coding DNA: TGTGCCAGCAGCCAAAACAGGGAACTTAACTATGGCTACACCTTC. Its protein product is CASSQNRELNYGYTF. The full variable domain, in which reference TRBV2 and TRBJ1-2 provide the parts outside the CDR3, is EPEVTQTPSHQVTQMGQEVILRCVPISNHLYFYWYRQILGQKVEFLVSFYNNEISEKSEIFDDQFSVERPDGSNFTLKIRSTKLEDSAMYFCASSQNRELNYGYTFGSGTRLTVV.

This clone was observed a few times. The J gene is TRBJ2-5, the V gene TRBV20-1; no definite D call. This CDR3 has 13 residues. Germline V CDR1 and CDR2: DFQATT, SNEGSKA (reference sequence). V gave up 3 bases and J gave up 4 bases, with 12 bases separating them. In DNA form, the CDR3 reads TGCAGTGCTAGTGCGGTAGCCACAGAGACCCAGTACTTC. This encodes CSASAVATETQYF.

This CDR3 is CASSQDWGSTGELFF. The DNA of the CDR3 is TGCGCCAGCAGCCAAGATTGGGGGAGCACCGGGGAGCTGTTTTTT. V and J are TRBV4-1 and TRBJ2-2; TRBD1 or TRBD2 may be the D gene (5 bases each). V lost 0 bases to trimming and J lost 4 bases, with 9 bases between them. Germline CDR1 and CDR2: MGHRA and YSYEKL. The CDR3 is 15 amino acids.

Only one count was recorded for this clone. This rearrangement joins TRBV27 to TRBJ2-5; 9 positions agree with TRBD1. In germline, CDR1 is MNHEY, CDR2 SMNVEV (reference sequence). Trimming removed 10 bases from V and 5 bases from J; junction bases left unmatched: 8. This CDR3 spans 13 amino acids. CDR3 sequence (DNA): TGTGCCATGATACAGGGGGCTGTGGAGACCCAGTACTTC. Translation: CAMIQGAVETQYF.

J is TRBJ1-5 and V is TRBV3-1 (or the pseudogene TRBV3-2); maybe TRBD1 (6 bases). The CDR3 is 13 amino acids. The germline V gene encodes CDR1 LGHDT and CDR2 YNNKEL (reference sequence). V gave up 5 bases and J gave up 6 bases, with 11 bases separating them. CDR3 amino acids: CASSKGERQPQHF. The CDR3 bases are TGTGCCAGCAGCAAGGGGGAGCGTCAGCCCCAGCATTTT.

The rearrangement links TRBV6-2 or TRBV6-3 to TRBJ1-5; D remains ambiguous. The V gene lost 4 bases and the J gene lost 4 bases, with 11 bases spanning the gap. The germline V gene has CDR1 MNHEY and CDR2 SVGEGT. The CDR3 is 14 amino acids. The CDR3, as DNA: TGTGCCAGCAGTTTACTGCGGGAGAATCAGCCCCAGCATTTT. This encodes CASSLLRENQPQHF.

The chain recombines TRBV27 with TRBJ2-7, with 7 nucleotides matching TRBD1. The V gene end was trimmed by 2 bases and the J gene end by 1 base; junction bases not matched to a gene: 5. CDR3 length: 15 amino acids. Germline V gene lookup returns CDR1 MNHEY and CDR2 SMNVEV (reference sequence). The CDR3 DNA is TGTGCCAGCAGTTTAAAGGGACAGACATCCTACGAGCAGTACTTC. It codes for CASSLKGQTSYEQYF.

The chain couples TRBV9 to TRBJ2-1; possible D gene TRBD1, 5 bases. This CDR3 spans 13 amino acids. Germline V gives CDR1 SGDLS, CDR2 YYNGEE. V was trimmed by 2 bases and J by 6 bases, leaving 9 bases between them. CDR3 amino acids: CASSVVTGNEQFF. Written as DNA, the CDR3 is TGTGCCAGCAGCGTGGTTACAGGCAATGAGCAGTTCTTC.

V usage is TRBV5-6 and J usage is TRBJ1-1; unclear D gene. The V gene's germline CDR1 is SGHDT and CDR2 YYEEEE. CDR3 length: 14 amino acids. Trimming removed 6 bases at V and 1 base at J, with 13 bases between. The CDR3 loop is CASTSLGKNTEAFF. CDR3 bases: TGTGCCAGCACTTCCTTGGGCAAGAACACTGAAGCTTTCTTT.